This T cell receptor beta chain was obtained from a study of PD-L1 blockade in urothelial cancer. As for the study in general: Starting in the mid-2010s, patients were given atezolizumab (1,200 mg intravenously every 3 weeks). Analyses used blood from 3 weeks (second dose) and 6 weeks after treatment start. The median number of T cells present in blood samples was approximately 130,000. Study results and caveats: More expansion of tumor-associated blood clones, seen at 3 weeks, marked durable-benefit patients.

Germline V gives CDR1 LNHDA, CDR2 SQIVND (reference sequence). Between the trimmed V and J ends, which lost 4 bases and 10 bases, there was a span of 22 bases. The CDR3 spans 15 residues. This table comes from immunoSEQ multiplex PCR, and its TCRdb copy is limited to in-frame clones, with some not included. The sample has tens of thousands of clones, around 82% seen once. This clone was recorded only once. The antigen remains undetermined. Sequenced material: PBMCs, taken around atezolizumab (anti-PD-L1) treatment. The clonotype was recovered from a man in his forties with urothelial cancer. The genes are TRBV19 and TRBJ1-2, with D possibly matching TRBD1 (5 bases). The CDR3 DNA follows: TGTGCCAGTAGTACCGCTGGCGGACGGGGCGGGGACTACACCTTC. Its translation: CASSTAGGRGGDYTF.